This T cell receptor beta chain was identified in a study of blood T cell repertoires in COVID-19. The cohort comprised adults aged roughly 18 to 95 years residing in under 25 US areas. V lost 5 bases to trimming and J lost 6 bases; unmatched junction nucleotides: 5. The CDR3 sequence is 13 residues long. Libraries were prepared by immunoSEQ multiplex PCR; TCRdb keeps only in-frame clonotypes and omits some of them. The table shows 250,000 to 350,000 clones, with about 88% occurring only once. The chain uses TRBV12-3 or TRBV12-4 and TRBJ2-3, with 7 bases identical to TRBD2. The sequence was collected from a man aged 60 to 69 who had recovered from COVID-19. Sequences were obtained from PBMCs or T cells enriched from blood (not recorded which). CDR3 in amino acids: CASSAGRVDTQYF. DNA of the CDR3: TGTGCCAGCAGTGCGGGGAGGGTTGATACGCAGTATTTT.